The source of this T cell receptor beta chain is a study of Graves' ophthalmopathy and Graves' hyperthyroidism (dated by TCRdb to 2016 to 2019). About the full investigation: Peripheral blood samples were taken at the time of initial diagnosis, before any treatment was given. The study used TCR beta repertoire signatures to distinguish Graves' ophthalmopathy from Graves' hyperthyroidism and to predict progression to ophthalmopathy. In total, under 150 blood samples were TCR-sequenced: 43 ophthalmopathy, roughly 80 hyperthyroidism and roughly 17 hyperthyroidism-to-ophthalmopathy patients. To explore V-J signatures that separate ophthalmopathy from hyperthyroidism, a discovery set of about a hundred patients was enrolled, consisting of about 45 with ophthalmopathy and around 57 with stable hyperthyroidism. The independent validation cohort included about 19 hyperthyroidism patients plus 17 patients who later progressed from hyperthyroidism to ophthalmopathy. In five or six hyperthyroidism patients, T-cell repertoires of thyroid tissue and blood were compared. Following sample collection, hyperthyroidism patients were given methimazole at a starting dose of 30 mg daily, and ophthalmopathy patients were given high-dose intravenous methylprednisolone. The 75 to 100 discovery patients were randomly split 7:3 into training and test sets.

This clonotype was seen a few times. What this receptor recognizes is not known. An end of the junction differs from the germline gene, which may be a read error. For repertoire sequencing, TCR beta CDR3 regions were amplified from RNA transcripts. A first-round RT-PCR used HTBI primers with the Qiagen OneStep RT-PCR kit, followed by a second-round multiplex PCR, size selection and purification. The libraries underwent paired-end sequencing with 100 bp reads on an Illumina HiSeq2000. Turning to the authors' computational methods: SOAPnuke was used for read processing, and reads with adapters, uncalled bases, a mean Phred below 15, or no exact constant-primer or identifier match were discarded. High-quality paired reads were merged with COPE v1.2.5. Clonotypes were defined as unique nucleotide sequences and were aligned to IMGT TRB V, D and J references using MiTCR v1.1. Analysis was restricted to V-J combinations with a frequency above 0.0001, which covered about 99% of repertoires. For each V-J combination, a TCR clonal expansion and chaos score was defined as the ratio of F50 clonal expansion to chaos observed in the TCRdist matrix. Welch's t-statistics and random forest were used to reduce the features to roughly 14 V-J combinations, which were then used as input to a naive Bayes classifier. The Morisita-Horn index was used to measure how similar the thyroid and blood repertoires were. Using fastp trimming at Q25 and MiXCR clonotype assembly, TCRdb reanalyzed the public sequencing data and kept in-frame beta chains. Rows are unified per CDR3 protein, each entry keeping the most common DNA and genes. TCRdb, not the authors, supplied the V and J calls. The sample contains approximately 210,000 distinct CDR3 sequences, 20% to 25% of them found a single time. The top ten hold around two fifths of the sample.

Paper-wide results and their limitations: Most expanded thyroid clonotypes with a frequency above 0.001 also appeared in blood, which suggests that blood repertoires may reflect the immune response in the thyroid. In cross-validation, the 13-signature model distinguished ophthalmopathy from stable hyperthyroidism with about 88% sensitivity and roughly 81% specificity, and in the test set the corresponding values were around 78% and 73%. In validation, the model predicted ophthalmopathy progression with 70.59% sensitivity and 72% to 80% specificity; more than ten predicted patients were CT-confirmed with GO in a median of 6.5 months. No statistical method was used to predetermine the sample size, and group allocation was not hidden from the investigators.

CDR1 and CDR2, looked up from the germline V gene, are MNHEY and SVGAGI. The CDR3 sequence holds 12 residues, the cysteine and phenylalanine included. Just the 36-base CDR3 DNA is kept, in frame starting at base 1. Patients with ophthalmopathy had moderately to severely active disease, with a Clinical Activity Score of 3 or more, a NOSPECS grade of 4 or more, and a disease duration of less than 3 months. Patients were excluded if they had other autoimmune diseases, uncontrolled infections, pregnancy or lactation. Diagnosis was based on clinical symptoms, serum thyroxine, TRAb, thyroid ultrasound and orbital computed tomography. Using Ficoll-Paque density gradient centrifugation, PBMCs were isolated from 9.5 to 10 ml of fresh peripheral blood. Trizol reagent was used to extract the total RNA, and its quality was then checked on an Agilent 2100 Bioanalyzer.

The sequence was obtained from a woman in her forties or fifties with Graves' ophthalmopathy. Donor details come from another sample of the same person, matched by shared clones. The rearranged segments are TRBV6-5 and TRBJ1-5, with no confidently assigned D gene. The sequenced sample was peripheral blood. The bases read TGTGCCAGCAGTGACTCGGGCGGGCCCCAGCATTTT. Its protein is CASSDSGGPQHF.